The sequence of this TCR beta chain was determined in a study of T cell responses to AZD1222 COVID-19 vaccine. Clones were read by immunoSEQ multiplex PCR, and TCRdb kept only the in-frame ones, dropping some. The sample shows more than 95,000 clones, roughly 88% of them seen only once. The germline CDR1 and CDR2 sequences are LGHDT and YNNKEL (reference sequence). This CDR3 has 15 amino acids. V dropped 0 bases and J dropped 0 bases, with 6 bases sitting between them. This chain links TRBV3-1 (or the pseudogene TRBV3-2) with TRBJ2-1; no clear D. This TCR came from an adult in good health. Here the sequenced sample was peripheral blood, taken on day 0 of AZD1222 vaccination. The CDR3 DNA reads TGTGCCAGCAGCCAAGATCAGAGCTCCTACAATGAGCAGTTCTTC. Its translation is CASSQDQSSYNEQFF.